This paragraph covers one TCR beta chain sequence. This clone's antigen is unknown. Per-base quality was not reported, and no clone a single base away is much larger than it. This record comes from a study of Ad26.COV2.S vaccination and SARS-CoV-2 variants (dated by TCRdb to the early 2020s). At the level of the whole study: Donors in the vaccine arm were drawn from COV1001, a multicentre, randomized, double-blind, placebo-controlled phase I-IIa trial testing Ad26.COV2.S in healthy adults. Investigators remained blinded to trial group allocation during experiments and outcome assessment. Dosing of Ad26.COV2.S was intramuscular, at either 5x10^10 or 1x10^11 viral particles, delivered as one shot or as two shots spaced 56 days apart. A total of about 30 samples were included in the TCR-sequenced set, comprising some 20 Ad26.COV2.S vaccine recipients, 5 placebo recipients and 8 SARS-CoV-2 convalescent individuals. Trial participants were randomized into five groups of five, in which low-dose or high-dose Ad26.COV2.S was given once or twice, or placebo was given on both occasions. The specificity and breadth of SARS-CoV-2-reactive T cell receptors after Ad26.COV2.S vaccination were assessed by TCRbeta repertoire sequencing. Paper-wide results and their limitations: Comparing responses between vaccine doses or regimens was not something the study was powered to do. Vaccine and placebo recipients had similar non-spike TCR breadth, a finding consistent with the vaccine containing only spike. After vaccination, spike-specific CD8+ and CD4+ T cell responses were reported to show substantial breadth. Higher spike-specific TCR breadth was observed in Ad26.COV2.S recipients than in placebo recipients (P = 0.0014). It was noted by the authors that total T cell responses may have been underestimated by the TCR breadth and depth analyses.

This specimen's treatment or condition label, interpreted: around 19 received Ad26.COV2.S at low or high dose, single or two shots; 5 received placebo; per-sample allocation not given. Repertoires of vaccine and placebo recipients were sequenced from samples collected on day 63 after the first injection. In Cohort 1b, about two dozen adults aged 18-55 years were enrolled at a single site in Boston, USA, between 29 July and 7 August 2020. Ad26.COV2.S was a replication-incompetent adenovirus type 26 vector expressing a prefusion-stabilized SARS-CoV-2 spike protein from the original Wuhan strain. Per the germline V gene, MDHEN is the CDR1 and SYDVKM is the CDR2. Deletion took 5 bases off V and 0 bases off J, with a span of 14 bases between the germline ends. Taken from cysteine to phenylalanine, the CDR3 has 16 residues. Kept here is only the CDR3 DNA, which spans 48 bases and is read in frame from base 1.

The immunoSEQ Assay was the method used to sequence TCRbeta CDR3 regions. After extraction, genomic DNA underwent amplification by bias-controlled multiplex PCR, followed by high-throughput sequencing. In the authors' own workflow: To quantify the absolute abundance of each unique TCRbeta CDR3 region, sequences were collapsed and filtered. T cell fraction was estimated by normalizing TCRbeta template counts to usable DNA, with usable DNA measured through amplification of reference genes found in all nucleated cells. Repertoire TCRs were annotated as SARS-CoV-2-specific by exact matching of V gene, CDR3 amino acid sequence and J gene to a known reactive TCR set. MIRA supplied the reference SARS-CoV-2 TCR set, which was filtered for enrichment in COVID-19-positive ImmuneCODE repertoires so that public or cross-reactive TCRs were removed. Using the MIRA antigens, annotated TCRs were further analysed by specific ORF or by position within an ORF. Depth was the summed frequency of annotated unique rearrangements, while breadth was defined as annotated unique rearrangements over total unique productive rearrangements. Two-sided Wilcoxon rank-sum tests were used to compare TCR breadth between groups. In its TCRdb copy, this immuneACCESS table keeps in-frame sequences only and misses some clones. Where compared with another copy, unresolved V genes explain less than half of these, and the others have no known cause. V, J and clone size were drawn from that table, and D and trimming were deduced from the DNA. A total of 440,000 or so clones appear in this sample, approximately 90% of them only once. The ten largest clones represent under 2% of the sample.

Source: peripheral blood, taken in a trial of Ad26.COV2.S vaccine versus placebo. The TCR comes from a person between 18 and 60 years old who received the Ad26.COV2.S COVID-19 vaccine or a placebo. The chain joins TRBV28 to TRBJ2-4; the D gene lacks a confident call. Here the CDR3 is given as CASSPPTNLAKNIQYF. The DNA sequence is as follows: TGTGCCAGCAGTCCACCGACAAATCTAGCCAAAAACATTCAGTACTTC.